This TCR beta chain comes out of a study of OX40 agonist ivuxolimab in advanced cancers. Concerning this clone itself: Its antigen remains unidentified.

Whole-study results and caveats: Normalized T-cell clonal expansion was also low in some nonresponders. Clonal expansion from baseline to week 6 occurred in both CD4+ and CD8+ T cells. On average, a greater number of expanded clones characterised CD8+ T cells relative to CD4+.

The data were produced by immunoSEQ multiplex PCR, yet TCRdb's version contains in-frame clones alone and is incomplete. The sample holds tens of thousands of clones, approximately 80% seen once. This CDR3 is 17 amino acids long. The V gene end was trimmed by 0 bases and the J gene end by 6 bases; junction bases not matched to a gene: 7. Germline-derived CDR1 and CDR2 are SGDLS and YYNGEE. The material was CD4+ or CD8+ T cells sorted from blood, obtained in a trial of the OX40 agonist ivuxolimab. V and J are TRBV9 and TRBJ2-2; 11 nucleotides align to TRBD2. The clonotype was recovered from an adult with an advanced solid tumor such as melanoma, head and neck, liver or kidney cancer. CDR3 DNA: TGTGCCAGCAGCGTAGCTACAACTAGCGGGGGTCCCGGGGAGCTGTTTTTT. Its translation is CASSVATTSGGPGELFF.